These 8 T cell receptor beta chains were all obtained from the same sample, sequenced in a study of T cells expressing NK-cell markers. TCRdb reprocessed the 5' RACE reads and keeps a single row for each CDR3 protein, giving no DNA. The sample table includes around 260,000 distinct CDR3 sequences. Material for sequencing was blood T cells: a sorted CD56 or NKG2C T cell subset, CD4+ or CD8+ T cells, or bulk PBMC T cells (not recorded which). The receptors come from a woman between 18 and 70 years old in good health.

J is TRBJ2-5 and V is TRBV5-1. Germline V gene sequence: CDR1 SGHRS, CDR2 YFSETQ. CDR3 length: 13 residues. The CDR3 here is CASSWSGQETQYF.

The chain uses TRBV30 and TRBJ1-2; without DNA, the TCRdb call of TRBD1 cannot be checked. Germline CDR1 reads GTSNPN; CDR2 reads SVGIG (reference sequence). The CDR3 spans 16 residues. The CDR3 loop is CAWSLTGQGTPYGYTF.

The chain recombines TRBV10-2 with TRBJ2-5. The CDR3 is 11 residues long. Germline V gene data show CDR1 as WSHSY and CDR2 as SAAADI. CDR3 protein: CASGNGETQYF.

The genes are TRBV5-6 and TRBJ2-1; TCRdb's D call, TRBD2, is unchecked because there is no DNA. The CDR3 is made up of 15 amino acids. Germline V CDR1 and CDR2: SGHDT, YYEEEE. This CDR3 is CASSLVAGVGYEQFF.

The rearrangement uses TRBV12-3 or TRBV12-4 and TRBJ1-1. The CDR3 sequence is 14 residues long. CDR3 loop: CASSLQGFGTEAFF.

The chain is built from TRBV29-1 and TRBJ2-1; TCRdb gives TRBD1 as the D gene, but with no DNA this cannot be confirmed. The CDR3 covers 14 residues. Germline V gives CDR1 SQVTM, CDR2 ANQGSEA. The CDR3 here is CSVKTGRFFNEQFF.

The genes are TRBV12-3 or TRBV12-4 and TRBJ2-1; there is no DNA to check the TCRdb D call of TRBD1. This CDR3 comprises 16 residues. This CDR3 is CASIEFLQGSYNEQFF.

The rearrangement links TRBV5-1 to TRBJ2-7; absent DNA, TCRdb's TRBD1 call cannot be checked. This CDR3 spans 14 amino acids. From germline, CDR1 is SGHRS and CDR2 YFSETQ. CDR3 loop: CASSPLVGAGEQYF.